Listed below are T cell receptor beta chains from one sample, sequenced in a study of shared clonotypes between healthy human individuals. Only in-frame clones appear in the TCRdb table, and some are missing; sequencing was by immunoSEQ multiplex PCR. The sample contains approximately 500,000 clones, over 60% of which appear only once. Sequenced: PBMCs. The receptors shown here come from a woman between 35 and 50 years old in good health. Some clones in this sample may be carry-over from other donors' samples. CDR3s include the opening cysteine and the closing phenylalanine or tryptophan. A D gene is named only where the DNA matches it firmly. Rows give clone size only sometimes, using once, few, many, or a class for an expanded clone.

TRBJ2-1	-	TRBV9	TRBD1	CASSLGQANEQFF	TGTGCCAGCAGCCTGGGACAGGCCAATGAGCAGTTCTTC
TRBJ1-1	-	TRBV10-3	TRBD1	CAITADRGATEAFF	TGTGCCATCACCGCCGACAGGGGGGCCACTGAAGCTTTCTTT
TRBJ2-1	few	TRBV7-9	TRBD2	CASSLHSGRAGEQFF	TGTGCCAGCAGCTTACATAGCGGGAGGGCCGGTGAGCAGTTCTTC
TRBJ1-1	-	TRBV6-5	-	CASSLRGGFTEAFF	TGTGCCAGCAGTTTACGGGGCGGCTTCACTGAAGCTTTCTTT
TRBJ2-1	-	TRBV27	TRBD1	CASSRTGIGNEQFF	TGTGCCAGCAGTCGGACAGGGATAGGCAATGAGCAGTTCTTC
TRBJ2-3	-	TRBV5-5	-	CASSLRDTQYF	TGTGCCAGCAGCTTGCGGGATACGCAGTATTTT
TRBJ2-1	-	TRBV4-2	TRBD2	CASSQGDLAASSYNEQFF	TGTGCCAGCAGCCAAGGGGATCTAGCGGCCAGCTCCTACAATGAGCAGTTCTTC
TRBJ2-5	once	TRBV7-9	-	CASSLYQETQYF	TGTGCCAGCAGCTTATACCAAGAGACCCAGTACTTC
TRBJ2-1	-	TRBV19	-	CASSPPDGGAGNEQFF	TGTGCCAGTAGTCCCCCTGATGGGGGCGCGGGGAATGAGCAGTTCTTC
TRBJ2-7	-	TRBV27	TRBD2	CASRIAGATYEQYF	TGTGCCAGCAGAATAGCGGGAGCTACCTACGAGCAGTACTTC
TRBJ2-3	few	TRBV27	-	CASSLRPGGLSTDTQYF	TGTGCCAGCAGTTTAAGGCCAGGGGGGCTGAGCACAGATACGCAGTATTTT
TRBJ2-1	-	TRBV10-3	-	CAISVQGGEQFF	TGTGCCATCAGCGTTCAGGGTGGCGAGCAGTTCTTC
TRBJ2-7	-	TRBV7-8	-	CASSLESGLSYEQYF	TGTGCCAGCAGCTTAGAGTCGGGGTTAAGCTACGAGCAGTACTTC
TRBJ2-5	-	TRBV4-3	-	CASSQDLIRETQYF	TGCGCCAGCAGCCAAGATTTAATAAGGGAGACCCAGTACTTC
TRBJ2-5	-	TRBV5-1	-	CASSLQAQPQETQYF	TGCGCCAGCAGCTTGCAGGCACAGCCCCAAGAGACCCAGTACTTC
TRBJ2-7	-	TRBV28	-	CASSRGPTSSYEQYF	TGTGCCAGCAGTAGGGGACCGACGAGCTCCTACGAGCAGTACTTC
TRBJ2-1	-	TRBV10-3	TRBD2	CAISEVAGLGQFF	TGTGCCATCAGTGAGGTAGCGGGCCTCGGTCAGTTCTTC
TRBJ2-5	-	TRBV29-1	-	CSVEGLPWAIQETQYF	TGCAGCGTTGAAGGGCTCCCCTGGGCTATCCAAGAGACCCAGTACTTC
TRBJ2-3	-	TRBV5-1	-	CASSAGQLTDTQYF	TGCGCCAGCAGCGCGGGACAGCTCACAGATACGCAGTATTTT
TRBJ1-1	-	TRBV5-5	-	CASNFDLTVGAFF	TGTGCCAGCAACTTCGATTTGACCGTGGGGGCTTTCTTT
TRBJ1-1	-	TRBV23-1	TRBD1	CASSQWGTGDGNTEAFF	TGCGCCAGCAGTCAATGGGGGACAGGGGATGGGAACACTGAAGCTTTCTTT
TRBJ1-2	-	TRBV19	-	CASSPDTNYGYTF	TGTGCCAGTAGTCCAGACACTAACTATGGCTACACCTTC
TRBJ2-7	-	TRBV30	-	CAWSVKYSLRTTYEQYF	TGTGCCTGGAGTGTAAAGTACTCCCTCCGAACTACCTACGAGCAGTACTTC
TRBJ2-3	-	TRBV7-9	-	CASSLPGGPSTDTQYF	TGTGCCAGCAGCCTCCCCGGGGGACCGAGCACAGATACGCAGTATTTT
TRBJ1-1	-	TRBV9	-	CASSVGPGKNTEAFF	TGTGCCAGCAGCGTAGGCCCAGGAAAGAACACTGAAGCTTTCTTT
TRBJ2-7	once	TRBV7-8	-	CASSLESSATYEQYF	TGTGCCAGCAGCTTAGAGTCTAGCGCAACCTACGAGCAGTACTTC
TRBJ2-7	-	TRBV18	TRBD1	CASSPPWDSSYEQYF	TGTGCCAGCTCACCCCCGTGGGACAGCTCCTACGAGCAGTACTTC
TRBJ2-1	-	TRBV6-6	-	CASSYRESEQFF	TGTGCCAGCAGTTACCGGGAGAGCGAGCAGTTCTTC
TRBJ1-5	-	TRBV30	TRBD1	CAWSRDRGGNQPQHF	TGTGCCTGGAGTCGGGACAGGGGTGGCAATCAGCCCCAGCATTTT
TRBJ1-1	-	TRBV10-3	-	CATREPDTEAFF	TGTGCCACGAGGGAACCCGACACTGAAGCTTTCTTT
TRBJ1-2	once	TRBV6-5	TRBD1	CASSLDRGLNGYTF	TGTGCCAGCAGTTTGGACAGGGGGCTCAATGGCTACACCTTC
TRBJ2-3	-	TRBV10-3	TRBD2	CAIKGGLAGVTQYF	TGTGCCATCAAAGGGGGCCTAGCGGGAGTTACGCAGTATTTT
TRBJ2-1	few	TRBV5-4	TRBD2	CASSGRDYPYNEQFF	TGTGCCAGCAGCGGCCGGGACTACCCCTACAATGAGCAGTTCTTC
TRBJ2-2	-	TRBV19	-	CASSRAHGSAGELFF	TGTGCCAGTAGTAGGGCCCACGGCTCCGCCGGGGAGCTGTTTTTT
TRBJ1-2	-	TRBV19	-	CASRAKGMDGYTF	TGTGCCAGTAGAGCCAAGGGAATGGATGGCTACACCTTC
TRBJ1-3	-	TRBV6-1	TRBD1	CASSEATGGNTIYF	TGTGCCAGCAGTGAAGCGACAGGGGGAAACACCATATATTTT
TRBJ2-7	-	TRBV30	-	CAPPRWASYEQYF	TGTGCCCCCCCACGTTGGGCGTCCTACGAGCAGTACTTC
TRBJ2-2	-	TRBV9	-	CASSSRLNTGELFF	TGTGCCAGCAGCTCCCGACTGAACACCGGGGAGCTGTTTTTT
TRBJ1-1	-	TRBV5-7	-	CASSLEWNTEAFF	TGTGCCAGCAGCTTGGAATGGAACACTGAAGCTTTCTTT
TRBJ1-5	-	TRBV7-3	TRBD1	CASSRQGLGNQPQHF	TGTGCCAGCAGTCGACAGGGGCTTGGCAATCAGCCCCAGCATTTT
TRBJ1-1	once	TRBV11-2	-	CASSLAGGLVTEAFF	TGTGCCAGCAGCTTAGCGGGGGGGCTAGTCACTGAAGCTTTCTTT
TRBJ2-6	-	TRBV27	-	CASSWSANGANVLTF	TGTGCCAGCAGTTGGTCGGCGAACGGGGCCAACGTCCTGACTTTC
TRBJ1-5	-	TRBV2	-	CASGRGVPSNQPQHF	TGTGCCAGCGGCCGGGGAGTACCCAGCAATCAGCCCCAGCATTTT
TRBJ2-1	-	TRBV2	-	CASKRSSSYNEQFF	TGTGCCAGCAAAAGGTCGAGCTCCTACAATGAGCAGTTCTTC
TRBJ1-1	-	TRBV5-1	-	CASSLDGKANTEAFF	TGCGCCAGCAGCTTGGACGGAAAAGCCAACACTGAAGCTTTCTTT
TRBJ1-1	-	TRBV7-8	TRBD1	CASSLGTGRTEAFF	TGTGCCAGCAGCTTAGGGACAGGGCGGACTGAAGCTTTCTTT
TRBJ1-2	-	TRBV6-6	TRBD1	CASRAGQGGGYGYTF	TGTGCCAGCAGAGCGGGACAGGGAGGTGGCTATGGCTACACCTTC
TRBJ2-5	-	TRBV10-3	TRBD2	CATATGTSGSGGETQYF	TGTGCCACGGCAACCGGGACTAGCGGGAGTGGTGGGGAGACCCAGTACTTC
TRBJ2-5	-	TRBV19	TRBD2	CASTPRGGETQYF	TGTGCCAGTACTCCTCGGGGGGGGGAGACCCAGTACTTC
TRBJ1-1	few	TRBV4-1	TRBD1	CASSRQGARNTEAFF	TGCGCCAGCAGCCGACAGGGGGCTAGGAACACTGAAGCTTTCTTT
TRBJ2-7	-	TRBV28	-	CASSPRTVRISYEQYF	TGTGCCAGCAGCCCCCGGACAGTGCGTATCTCCTACGAGCAGTACTTC
TRBJ2-1	once	TRBV4-3	-	CASSQGIGNNEQFF	TGCGCCAGCAGCCAAGGAATTGGGAACAATGAGCAGTTCTTC
TRBJ1-1	-	TRBV29-1	-	CSVGTLNTEAFF	TGCAGCGTTGGGACGCTTAACACTGAAGCTTTCTTT
TRBJ2-5	-	TRBV28	-	CASSMGGWTQYF	TGTGCCAGCAGTATGGGGGGTTGGACCCAGTACTTC
TRBJ1-3	few	TRBV7-8	-	CASSLGRASGNTIYF	TGTGCCAGCAGCTTAGGCAGGGCTTCTGGAAACACCATATATTTT
TRBJ2-7	-	TRBV29-1	-	CSAGGGGSYEQYF	TGCAGCGCTGGGGGAGGGGGCTCCTACGAGCAGTACTTC
TRBJ1-1	-	TRBV28	-	CASRLQGGTEAFF	TGTGCCAGCAGATTACAGGGTGGAACTGAAGCTTTCTTT
TRBJ2-2	-	TRBV7-8	-	CASSLGRARDGTGELFF	TGTGCCAGCAGCTTAGGAAGAGCACGGGACGGCACCGGGGAGCTGTTTTTT
TRBJ1-2	-	TRBV27	-	CASSPSRVLLSDYGYTF	TGTGCCAGCAGTCCCAGTCGGGTTCTCCTCAGCGACTATGGCTACACCTTC